The 27 T cell receptor beta chains below were found in one sample sequenced in a study of beta chain features in type 1 diabetes. Study-wide points: Type 1 diabetes patients had TCRB CDR3s that were shorter (moderately but significantly so) in all four CD4+ subsets.

For these receptors, no antigen is known. Expressed TCRB transcripts were sequenced because the entire RNA isolate underwent reverse transcription. Using immunoSEQ multiplex PCR, the repertoire was profiled, and TCRdb retains in-frame clones only, with some absent. The sample yields over 650,000 clones, more than 12% seen once. The material sequenced was naive CD4+ T cells from blood. These receptors originate from a man aged 18 to 30 with type 1 diabetes.

The rearrangement uses TRBV29-1 and TRBJ2-5; D is ambiguous. The CDR3 is 12 residues long. Germline V gene lookup returns CDR1 SQVTM and CDR2 ANQGSEA. With 7 bases removed from V and 0 bases from J, the gap between germline ends came to 9 bases. CDR3 sequence reads: CSALGYQETQYF. CDR3 coding DNA: TGCAGCGCTCTCGGGTACCAAGAGACCCAGTACTTC. Based on the CDR3 plus reference TRBV29-1 and TRBJ2-5, the full variable domain is SAVISQKPSRDICQRGTSLTIQCQVDSQVTMMFWYRQQPGQSLTLIATANQGSEATYESGFVIDKFPISRPNLTFSTLTVSNMSPEDSSIYLCSALGYQETQYFGPGTRLLVL.

The gene calls are TRBV7-6 and TRBJ2-1; 7 bases are a match to TRBD2. The CDR3 sequence is 17 residues long. J was trimmed by 7 bases and V by 5 bases; bases with no gene match: 17. In germline, CDR1 is SGHVS, CDR2 FNYEAQ. CDR3 DNA: TGTGCCAGCAGCCCCACTCGGGTGGCTAGCGGAGGGAATGAGCAGTTCTTC. Protein sequence: CASSPTRVASGGNEQFF.

The table lists this clone with a few counts. This sequence joins TRBV7-2 and TRBJ2-1; D is perhaps TRBD2 (6 bases). The CDR3 loop spans 15 amino acids. With 0 bases removed from V and 2 bases from J, the gap between germline ends came to 8 bases. The germline V gene encodes CDR1 SGHTA and CDR2 FQGNSA. The CDR3 loop reads CASSLAEGPYNEQFF. CDR3 sequence (DNA): TGTGCCAGCAGCTTAGCGGAGGGACCCTACAATGAGCAGTTCTTC. Filled out from reference TRBV7-2 and TRBJ2-1, the complete variable domain reads GAGVSQSPSNKVTEKGKDVELRCDPISGHTALYWYRQSLGQGLEFLIYFQGNSAPDKSGLPSDRFSAERTGGSVSTLTIQRTQQEDSAVYLCASSLAEGPYNEQFFGPGTRLTVL.

CDR3 nucleotide sequence: TGTGCCAGCAGACCCGAGAAGCCTGAAGCTTTCTTT. It translates to CASRPEKPEAFF. This sequence joins TRBV2 and TRBJ1-1; D remains ambiguous. The V end lost 6 bases, the J end lost 6 bases, and 11 bases lay between the germline ends. The CDR3 totals 12 residues. Germline V gene sequence: CDR1 SNHLY, CDR2 FYNNEI.

This clone was observed a few times. This rearrangement joins TRBV5-4 to TRBJ1-1; tentative D call: TRBD1 (5 bases). Trimming cost V 0 bases and J 4 bases, with 10 bases left between them. This CDR3 is 14 amino acids long. Germline V CDR1 and CDR2: SGHNT, YYREEE (reference sequence). CDR3 loop: CASSLVGTVTEAFF. In DNA form, the CDR3 reads TGTGCCAGCAGCTTGGTCGGGACGGTCACTGAAGCTTTCTTT.

The chain combines TRBV2 with TRBJ1-5, with TRBD1 identical over 9 bases. Germline values: CDR1 SNHLY, CDR2 FYNNEI. J lost 5 bases, V lost 6 bases, and 17 bases had no gene match. The CDR3 runs 18 residues. The CDR3 DNA is TGTGCCAGCAGGAGAAGTGGGGTCGGTAGACAGGGGGATCAGCCCCAGCATTTT. It is translated as CASRRSGVGRQGDQPQHF.

V gene TRBV14 combines with J gene TRBJ2-6, with a possible D match to TRBD1 (5 bases). Germline CDR1 reads SGHDN; CDR2 reads FVKESK. The ends were cut back, 5 bases at V and 0 bases at J, with 17 bases in the middle. The CDR3 covers 18 residues. CDR3 sequence: CASSFDQGHVSGANVLTF. The CDR3 DNA follows: TGTGCCAGCAGCTTTGACCAGGGCCACGTCTCTGGGGCCAACGTCCTGACTTTC. Together with reference TRBV14 and TRBJ2-6, the CDR3 gives the full variable domain: EAGVTQFPSHSVIEKGQTVTLRCDPISGHDNLYWYRRVMGKEIKFLLHFVKESKQDESGMPNNRFLAERTGGTYSTLKVQPAELEDSGVYFCASSFDQGHVSGANVLTFGAGSRLTVL.

The rearrangement links TRBV11-2 to TRBJ1-5; tentative D call: TRBD1 (5 bases). CDR1 is SGHAT and CDR2 is FQNNGV in the germline V gene. The CDR3 length is 15 residues. V shed 1 base and J shed 4 bases, with 11 bases lying between them. In nucleotides, the CDR3 is TGTGCCAGCAGCTTAGGGAACCGGGGGAATCAGCCCCAGCATTTT. It yields the protein CASSLGNRGNQPQHF.

Written as DNA, the CDR3 is TGTGCCAGCAGTTCGGGACTGAGCTACGAGCAGTACTTC. It is translated as CASSSGLSYEQYF. V gene TRBV11-3 combines with J gene TRBJ2-7, with D possibly TRBD2 on 6 matching bases. The CDR3 is 13 residues long. Germline V gene sequence: CDR1 SGHNT, CDR2 YENEEA. Trimming stripped 6 bases from V and 3 bases from J, with 12 bases between.

This clone was observed a handful of times. The chain couples TRBV7-2 to TRBJ2-1; D is perhaps TRBD2 (5 bases). Trimming pared 5 bases from V and 11 bases from J, leaving 22 bases between. The length of the CDR3 is 15 residues. In germline, CDR1 is SGHTA, CDR2 FQGNSA. CDR3 nucleotide sequence: TGTGCCAGCAGCATAAACGGGGAAGGGAGCACCCAGCAGTTCTTC. Translated: CASSINGEGSTQQFF.

This clone turned up a few times. The rearrangement joins TRBV9 to TRBJ2-7; D may be TRBD1 (8 bases). CDR1 and CDR2 (germline): SGDLS, YYNGEE. V gave up 0 bases and J gave up 5 bases, with 15 bases separating them. CDR3 length equals 15 residues. CDR3 nucleotide sequence: TGTGCCAGCAGCGTAGGTGGACAGGGACTACACGAGCAGTACTTC. This sequence encodes CASSVGGQGLHEQYF.

The chain couples TRBV5-1 to TRBJ1-6, with D unresolved. CDR3 size: 15 residues. V was trimmed by 0 bases and J by 0 bases, leaving 4 bases between them. CDR1 is SGHRS and CDR2 is YFSETQ in the germline V gene. CDR3 region: CASSLASSYNSPLHF. The CDR3 bases are TGCGCCAGCAGCTTGGCTAGCTCCTATAATTCACCCCTCCACTTT.

V usage is TRBV9 and J usage is TRBJ1-1; 9 nucleotides align to TRBD1. This CDR3 has 14 amino acids. Trimming took 2 bases from V and 7 from J; bases not matched to a gene: 6. Germline loops: CDR1 SGDLS, CDR2 YYNGEE. The CDR3 DNA follows: TGTGCCAGCAGCGTGGGGACAGGGCGGGTTGAAGCTTTCTTT. It yields the protein CASSVGTGRVEAFF.

This clone occurred a few times. The gene calls are TRBV30 and TRBJ1-2; D gene unclear. The CDR3 extends over 14 amino acids. V lost 8 bases and J 1 base, leaving 17 bases between the germline ends. Germline values: CDR1 GTSNPN, CDR2 SVGIG (reference sequence). The CDR3 nucleotides are TGTGCCCACAACCGACAACGACTTAACTATGGCTACACCTTC. This translates into CAHNRQRLNYGYTF. Full variable domain (outside the CDR3, taken from reference TRBV30 and TRBJ1-2): SQTIHQWPATLVQPVGSPLSLECTVEGTSNPNLYWYRQAAGRGLQLLFYSVGIGQISSEVPQNLSASRPQDRQFILSSKKLLLSDSGFYLCAHNRQRLNYGYTFGSGTRLTVV.

The chain joins TRBV2 to TRBJ1-5, with a possible D match to TRBD1 (5 bases). CDR3 length: 14 residues. Germline V gene sequence: CDR1 SNHLY, CDR2 FYNNEI. V gave up 2 bases and J gave up 5 bases, with 10 bases separating them. CDR3 bases: TGTGCCAGCAGTGAAAGGCAGGGAGATCAGCCCCAGCATTTT. Residues: CASSERQGDQPQHF.

The chain has TRBV7-9 and TRBJ2-7; D is ambiguous. The CDR3 length is 15 residues. V was shortened by 1 base and J by 7 bases, with 17 bases between the two germline ends. Germline V gives CDR1 SEHNR, CDR2 FQNEAQ (reference sequence). Here the CDR3 DNA reads TGTGCCAGCAGCTTAGGCTCCCAGAACGGGCAAGAGCAGTACTTC. Its translation: CASSLGSQNGQEQYF.

The rearrangement joins TRBV30 to TRBJ2-4; 8 bases match TRBD1. Germline CDR1 GTSNPN, CDR2 SVGIG (reference sequence). There are 13 residues in the CDR3. J was trimmed by 15 bases and V by 0 bases; bases with no gene match: 10. This chain's CDR3 is CAWSVRGQGMRYF. Here the CDR3 DNA reads TGTGCCTGGAGTGTCCGCGGACAGGGTATGAGGTACTTC.

This clone was seen a handful of times. CDR3 loop: CATSRDWDSTIGQFF. In DNA form, the CDR3 reads TGTGCCACCAGCAGAGATTGGGACAGTACAATTGGGCAGTTCTTC. This rearrangement joins TRBV15 to TRBJ2-1; 7 positions agree with TRBD1. The V gene end was trimmed by 0 bases and the J gene end by 12 bases; junction bases not matched to a gene: 11. The germline CDR1 and CDR2 sequences are LNHNV and YYDKDF (reference sequence). The CDR3 runs 15 residues.

This clone was recorded a few times. The chain joins TRBV9 to TRBJ2-1, with D possibly matching TRBD2 (7 bases). Germline loops: CDR1 SGDLS, CDR2 YYNGEE. Deletions cut 2 bases from V and 8 bases from J, with 11 bases between. This CDR3 comprises 13 residues. CDR3 region: CASSVRGAHEQFF. The DNA for the CDR3 is TGTGCCAGCAGCGTTCGGGGGGCGCATGAGCAGTTCTTC.

The rearrangement uses TRBV19 and TRBJ2-3; TRBD2 matches at 8 bases. The CDR3 has 16 amino acids. V shed 5 bases and J 3 bases; nucleotides not matched to a gene: 10. Germline lookup yields CDR1 LNHDA and CDR2 SQIVND (reference sequence). DNA for the CDR3: TGTGCCAGTAGTGAATCCAAGCGGGGGAGGACAGATACGCAGTATTTT. This codes for CASSESKRGRTDTQYF.

The chain couples TRBV2 to TRBJ2-1, with unresolved D. This CDR3 comprises 13 residues. The V gene lost 7 bases and the J gene lost 5 bases, with 12 bases spanning the gap. Germline V lookup: CDR1 SNHLY, CDR2 FYNNEI. In DNA form, the CDR3 reads TGTGCCAGCACCAAGGAATGGGACAATGAGCAGTTCTTC. This encodes CASTKEWDNEQFF.

This clone was counted a few times. This chain uses TRBV30 with TRBJ2-7; possibly TRBD1 for D (5 bases). V was cut by 2 bases and J by 2 bases, with 10 bases left in between. CDR1 and CDR2 from the germline V gene are GTSNPN and SVGIG (reference sequence). The CDR3 sequence is 13 residues long. The CDR3 DNA reads TGTGCCTGGAGTAAACAGGTAACCTACGAGCAGTACTTC. Translating gives CAWSKQVTYEQYF.

The sample holds a few counts of this clone. This rearrangement joins TRBV2 to TRBJ2-3; D not certain. Trimming stripped 1 base from V and 3 bases from J, with 11 bases between. There are 15 residues in the CDR3. Germline-derived CDR1 and CDR2 are SNHLY and FYNNEI. The CDR3 DNA sequence: TGTGCCAGCAGTGAAGGGACCCGGCGAACAGATACGCAGTATTTT. This gives the protein CASSEGTRRTDTQYF.

The sample holds a few counts of this clone. V and J are TRBV5-4 and TRBJ2-7; D may be TRBD1 (7 bases). CDR3 length: 12 amino acids. V was trimmed by 4 bases and J by 6 bases, leaving 11 bases between them. Looked up from germline, CDR1 is SGHNT and CDR2 is YYREEE (reference sequence). The CDR3, as DNA: TGTGCCAGCAGCCCAGGGGGACTCGAGCAGTACTTC. Protein: CASSPGGLEQYF.

In DNA form, the CDR3 reads TGTGCCAGCAGCCCCGACAGGAAAACTTTCTTT. The encoded protein is CASSPDRKTFF. The rearrangement uses TRBV7-9 and TRBJ1-1; maybe TRBD1 (6 bases). CDR3 length equals 11 residues. The germline V gene encodes CDR1 SEHNR and CDR2 FQNEAQ (reference sequence). V was cut by 5 bases and J by 12 bases, with 13 bases left in between. The full variable domain, in which reference TRBV7-9 and TRBJ1-1 provide the parts outside the CDR3, is DTGVSQNPRHKITKRGQNVTFRCDPISEHNRLYWYRQTLGQGPEFLTYFQNEAQLEKSRLLSDRFSAERPKGSFSTLEIQRTEQGDSAMYLCASSPDRKTFFGQGTRLTVV.

The genes are TRBV6-6 and TRBJ2-3, with a possible D match to TRBD2 (5 bases). Trimming removed 7 bases from V and 0 bases from J, with 11 bases in between. The CDR3 length is 14 residues. CDR1 is MNHNY and CDR2 is SVGAGI in the germline V gene (reference sequence). As DNA, the CDR3 is TGTGCCAGCACTCTAGGACTCAGCACAGATACGCAGTATTTT. Its translation is CASTLGLSTDTQYF.

This chain uses TRBV5-4 with TRBJ2-5; D not resolved. The V gene's germline CDR1 is SGHNT and CDR2 YYREEE (reference sequence). The germline V and J ends were trimmed by 0 bases and 5 bases, with 8 bases remaining between them. The CDR3 sequence is 13 residues long. CDR3: CASSLGTAETQYF. The CDR3 bases are TGTGCCAGCAGCTTGGGGACGGCGGAGACCCAGTACTTC.